This is a list of T cell receptor beta chains from one sample in a study of PD-1 blockade in classical Hodgkin lymphoma. Some clones are missing from TCRdb's copy, which holds only in-frame ones; the method was immunoSEQ multiplex PCR. The sample holds approximately 29,000 clones, roughly 82% seen once. This material consisted of peripheral blood mononuclear cells (PBMCs), taken before the fourth cycle of nivolumab. Every receptor here comes from a human donor with classical Hodgkin lymphoma. CDR3s include the opening cysteine and the closing phenylalanine or tryptophan. Fields, in order: CDR3 length, D gene, V gene, clone size, J gene, CDR3 protein, CDR3 DNA. D genes are given only for firm matches. Size is stated for part of the rows, as once, few or many counts, or as a class when the clone is expanded.

>11|-|TRBV28|once|TRBJ1-5
CASSPNQPQHF
TGTGCCAGCAGTCCGAATCAGCCCCAGCATTTT
>19|-|TRBV21-1|-|TRBJ2-6
CASSKKGGTTGTAFGPLTF
TGTGCCAGCAGCAAAAAAGGGGGCACAACCGGGACAGCTTTCGGGCCCCTGACTTTC
>15|-|TRBV5-1|-|TRBJ2-2
CASSPLVTNTGELFF
TGCGCCAGCAGCCCTTTAGTAACGAACACCGGGGAGCTGTTTTTT
>15|TRBD1|TRBV2|-|TRBJ1-1
CASSESRDRGPEAFF
TGTGCCAGCAGTGAATCTCGGGACAGGGGACCTGAAGCTTTCTTT
>14|TRBD2|TRBV19|-|TRBJ2-1
CASSISGFYNEQFF
TGTGCCAGTAGTATTAGCGGGTTCTACAATGAGCAGTTCTTC
>14|-|TRBV30|-|TRBJ1-2
CAWSLGDRSYGYTF
TGTGCCTGGAGTCTCGGTGACAGGAGCTATGGCTACACCTTC
>15|-|TRBV7-8|-|TRBJ2-1
CASSLAFRERHEQFF
TGTGCCAGCAGCTTAGCGTTCAGGGAAAGGCATGAGCAGTTCTTC
>19|TRBD1|TRBV27|-|TRBJ1-5
CASSTLRDRVGGDNQPQHF
TGTGCCAGCAGCACCCTCCGGGACAGGGTAGGGGGGGACAATCAGCCCCAGCATTTT
>13|-|TRBV28|-|TRBJ1-2
CASSPTGSDGYTF
TGTGCCAGCAGTCCCACAGGGAGTGATGGCTACACCTTC
>13|-|TRBV30|-|TRBJ1-1
CAWSRQINTEAFF
TGTGCCTGGAGCAGACAGATTAACACTGAAGCTTTCTTT
>14|-|TRBV4-1|medium-sized|TRBJ1-2
CASSQDNRLAGYTF
TGCGCCAGCAGCCAAGATAATCGGCTCGCTGGCTACACCTTC
>15|-|TRBV28|-|TRBJ2-2
CASTNRAERAGELFF
TGTGCCAGCACCAACCGGGCCGAGCGGGCCGGGGAGCTGTTTTTT
>15|-|TRBV7-9|-|TRBJ2-3
CASSPGRSSTDTQYF
TGTGCCAGCAGCCCAGGACGGAGTAGCACAGATACGCAGTATTTT
>13|-|TRBV7-9|-|TRBJ2-7
CASSLVPGYEQYF
TGTGCCAGCAGCTTAGTTCCGGGGTACGAGCAGTACTTC
>16|-|TRBV7-2|few|TRBJ2-7
CASSRQPFTEYYEQYF
TGTGCCAGCAGCCGTCAACCGTTCACTGAATACTACGAGCAGTACTTC
>16|-|TRBV5-4|-|TRBJ2-7
CASSLAGGRFSYEQYF
TGTGCCAGCAGCTTGGCCGGAGGCAGGTTCTCCTACGAGCAGTACTTC
>15|TRBD2|TRBV4-3|few|TRBJ2-5
CASSQNLAGAETQYF
TGCGCCAGCAGCCAAAACCTAGCGGGGGCAGAGACCCAGTACTTC
>14|TRBD1|TRBV6-6|few|TRBJ1-5
CASSPTGGNQPQHF
TGTGCCAGCAGCCCGACAGGGGGCAATCAGCCCCAGCATTTT
>14|-|TRBV18|once|TRBJ1-1
CASSPSGENTEAFF
TGTGCCAGCTCACCATCGGGGGAGAACACTGAAGCTTTCTTT
>14|-|TRBV7-8|-|TRBJ2-3
CASSRTWDQDTQYF
TGTGCCAGCAGCCGGACCTGGGACCAGGATACGCAGTATTTT
>12|-|TRBV9|few|TRBJ1-1
CASSDTGTEAFF
TGTGCCAGCAGCGATACGGGAACTGAAGCTTTCTTT
>17|-|TRBV25-1|-|TRBJ2-7
CASSDKIGLGPYYEQYF
TGTGCCAGCAGTGATAAAATTGGGCTCGGGCCTTACTACGAGCAGTACTTC